This record looks at one T cell receptor (beta chain) sequence and its context. Its antigen is still unknown. The data are from a study of radiotherapy plus CTLA-4 blockade in lung cancer. Study outcomes and limitations: Subsequent to radiotherapy plus ipilimumab, tumor-derived TCR clones underwent expansion in blood.

Method: immunoSEQ multiplex PCR; TCRdb's copy keeps in-frame clones and lacks some. In the table there are about 88,000 clones, approximately 79% of which are singletons. From germline, CDR1 is LNHDA and CDR2 SQIVND (reference sequence). This CDR3 spans 13 amino acids. Trimming removed 7 bases at V and 11 bases at J, with 20 bases between. The material was peripheral blood, obtained from a patient treated with radiotherapy plus ipilimumab. This TCR was recovered from a human donor with non-small cell lung cancer that progressed on radiotherapy plus ipilimumab. This rearrangement joins TRBV19 to TRBJ1-1, with a tentative D call TRBD1 (5 bases). In DNA, the CDR3 is TGTGCCAGTACCAATAACCAGGGAGTTGGGGCTTTCTTT. Its protein product is CASTNNQGVGAFF. The whole variable domain, remainder taken from reference TRBV19 and TRBJ1-1, is DGGITQSPKYLFRKEGQNVTLSCEQNLNHDAMYWYRQDPGQGLRLIYYSQIVNDFQKGDIAEGYSVSREKKESFPLTVTSAQKNPTAFYLCASTNNQGVGAFFGQGTRLTVV.